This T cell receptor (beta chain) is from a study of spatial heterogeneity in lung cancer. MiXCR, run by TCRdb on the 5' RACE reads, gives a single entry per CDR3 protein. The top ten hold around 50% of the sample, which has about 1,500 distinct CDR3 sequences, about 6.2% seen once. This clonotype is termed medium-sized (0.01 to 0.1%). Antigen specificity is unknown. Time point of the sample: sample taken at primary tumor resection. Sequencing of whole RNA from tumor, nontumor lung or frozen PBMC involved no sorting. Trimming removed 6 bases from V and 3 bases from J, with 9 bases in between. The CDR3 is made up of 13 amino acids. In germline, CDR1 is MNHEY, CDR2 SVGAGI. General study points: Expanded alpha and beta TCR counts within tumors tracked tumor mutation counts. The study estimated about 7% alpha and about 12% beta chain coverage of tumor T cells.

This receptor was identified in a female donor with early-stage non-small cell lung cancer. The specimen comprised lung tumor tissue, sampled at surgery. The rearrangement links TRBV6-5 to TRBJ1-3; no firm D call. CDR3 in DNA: TGTGCCAGCAGCACCCCGAATGGAAACACCATATATTTT. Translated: CASSTPNGNTIYF.